The next 16 T cell receptor beta chains were all read from a single sample in a study of blood T cell repertoires in COVID-19. TCRdb's copy holds only in-frame clones and misses some; the assay was immunoSEQ multiplex PCR. The repertoire has about 74,000 clones, around nine tenths of them found once; the top ten carry 1.9%. Input material: peripheral blood. These receptors were collected from a woman of 80 years or more with active or convalescent COVID-19.

V is TRBV10-1 and J is TRBJ1-1, with 7 bases fitting TRBD1. The CDR3 extends over 16 amino acids. After removal of 0 bases from V and 4 bases from J, the junction contained 8 bases not matched to a gene. Germline V gives CDR1 WNHNN, CDR2 SYGVQD (reference sequence). The CDR3 coding sequence is TGCGCCAGCAGTGAGTCAGGAAGGGGGCCGGGCACTGAAGCTTTCTTT. Encoded protein: CASSESGRGPGTEAFF.

The gene calls are TRBV21-1 and TRBJ1-2; the D call in the table, TRBD1, was not verified against the DNA. TRBV21-1 is labeled a pseudogene. This CDR3 contains 15 residues. The CDR3 loop is CASSKERKGANGYTF. CDR3 coding DNA: TGTGCCAGCAGCAAAGAAAGGAAGGGGGCGAATGGCTACACCTTC.

The genes are TRBV28 and TRBJ2-4, with D perhaps TRBD1 (5 bases). CDR3 size: 13 residues. V was pared by 4 bases and J by 15 bases, with 19 bases between. The germline gives CDR1 MDHEN, CDR2 SYDVKM. This CDR3 reads CASSSRDGQFRYF. The CDR3 nucleotides read TGTGCCAGCAGTTCCCGTGACGGACAATTTCGGTACTTC.

V and J are TRBV19 and TRBJ1-1; 12 bases are shared with TRBD1. The CDR3 runs 17 residues. Germline CDR1 LNHDA, CDR2 SQIVND (reference sequence). The V gene end was trimmed by 1 base and the J gene end by 1 base; junction bases not matched to a gene: 4. CDR3 coding DNA: TGTGCCAGTAGTATAGGGGACAGGGGGCGGTCGAACACTGAAGCTTTCTTT. Translation gives CASSIGDRGRSNTEAFF.

The chain employs TRBV4-3 and TRBJ1-1; D is ambiguous. The CDR3 extends over 14 amino acids. The germline V gene has CDR1 LGHNA and CDR2 YSLEER. V lost 4 bases to trimming and J lost 1 base, with 10 bases between them. CDR3 amino acids: CASSLNSGNTEAFF. The CDR3, as DNA: TGCGCCAGCAGCCTTAACTCAGGGAACACTGAAGCTTTCTTT.

This clone was seen only a few times. The chain is built from TRBV5-1 and TRBJ1-5; D possibly corresponds to TRBD1 (5 bases). V was trimmed by 0 bases and J by 4 bases, leaving 11 bases between them. The CDR3 has 15 amino acids. Germline-derived CDR1 and CDR2 are SGHRS and YFSETQ. CDR3 nucleotide sequence: TGCGCCAGCAGCTTGGGTGGGGCCGGAAATCAGCCCCAGCATTTT. It encodes CASSLGGAGNQPQHF.

V gene TRBV18 combines with J gene TRBJ2-1; TRBD2 aligns across 13 bases. There are 16 residues in the CDR3. Trimming took 1 base from V and 8 from J; bases not matched to a gene: 5. CDR1 and CDR2 (germline): KGHSH, LQKENI. CDR3 nucleotide sequence: TGTGCCAGCTCACCACTAGGGACTAGCGGGGTCTATGAGCAGTTCTTC. This sequence encodes CASSPLGTSGVYEQFF.

CDR3: CASSPGRHYEQYF. The CDR3 DNA reads TGTGCCAGCAGCCCCGGGAGGCATTACGAGCAGTACTTC. The genes are TRBV7-2 and TRBJ2-7; the match to TRBD2 covers 7 bases. CDR1 and CDR2 from the germline V gene are SGHTA and FQGNSA. V gave up 5 bases and J gave up 4 bases; unmatched junction bases: 5. The CDR3 covers 13 residues.

This clone was observed a few times. The chain combines TRBV7-9 with TRBJ2-7; D unresolved. Germline CDR1 SEHNR, CDR2 FQNEAQ (reference sequence). With 1 base removed from V and 0 bases from J, the gap between germline ends came to 7 bases. The CDR3 length is 14 residues. CDR3 DNA: TGTGCCAGCAGCTTAGTCCGGAGCTCCTACGAGCAGTACTTC. This encodes CASSLVRSSYEQYF.

CDR3 sequence: CASSLVVWASSTDTQYF. CDR3 bases: TGTGCCAGCAGCTTGGTCGTTTGGGCCTCTAGCACAGATACGCAGTATTTT. This chain uses TRBV5-6 with TRBJ2-3; the D is unclear. CDR1 SGHDT and CDR2 YYEEEE come from the germline V gene. This CDR3 contains 17 residues. V lost 0 bases and J lost 0, with 14 bases in between.

The chain is built from TRBV4-1 and TRBJ1-5, with 10 bases that match TRBD1. The CDR3 loop spans 15 amino acids. Looked up from germline, CDR1 is MGHRA and CDR2 is YSYEKL. With 4 bases clipped from V and 7 bases from J, the junction kept 7 bases outside the gene matches. CDR3 sequence: CASSRPDRGEQPQHF. In DNA, the CDR3 is TGCGCCAGCAGCCGGCCGGACAGGGGGGAACAGCCCCAGCATTTT.

The rearrangement uses TRBV5-4 and TRBJ2-7; tentative D call: TRBD2 (6 bases). V lost 9 bases and J lost 4, with 20 bases in between. Looked up from germline, CDR1 is SGHNT and CDR2 is YYREEE (reference sequence). This CDR3 spans 14 amino acids. The CDR3 DNA follows: TGTGCCACCGCTAGAGGAGCGGGCCCGTACGAGCAGTACTTC. It specifies CATARGAGPYEQYF.

The chain joins TRBV12-3 or TRBV12-4 to TRBJ1-4; perhaps TRBD1 as D (6 bases). CDR3 length: 13 residues. V lost 6 bases to trimming and J lost 5 bases, with 10 bases between them. This CDR3 reads CASRDSWNEKLFF. CDR3 sequence (DNA): TGTGCCAGCAGGGACAGTTGGAATGAAAAACTGTTTTTT.

The rearrangement uses TRBV29-1 and TRBJ1-5; 9 nucleotides align to TRBD1. CDR1 SQVTM and CDR2 ANQGSEA come from the germline V gene. The CDR3 loop spans 13 amino acids. V gave up 4 bases and J gave up 6 bases; unmatched junction bases: 4. The CDR3 nucleotides are TGCAGCGTTGGGGACAGGGAGGGTCAGCCCCAGCATTTT. Translated: CSVGDREGQPQHF.

This chain joins TRBV20-1 and TRBJ2-5; 10 bases map to TRBD2. This CDR3 spans 14 amino acids. Germline-derived CDR1 and CDR2 are DFQATT and SNEGSKA (reference sequence). V gave up 3 bases and J gave up 3 bases; unmatched junction bases: 4. The CDR3, as DNA: TGCAGTGCTAGTTATCTAGCGGGAGAAGAGACCCAGTACTTC. It encodes CSASYLAGEETQYF.

The chain recombines TRBV18 with TRBJ1-1, with 7 bases matching TRBD1. Trimming at V came to 3 bases and at J to 2 bases, leaving 6 bases not matched to a gene. This CDR3 comprises 15 residues. Looked up from germline, CDR1 is KGHSH and CDR2 is LQKENI. CDR3 sequence reads: CASSPIGQANTEAFF. In nucleotides, the CDR3 is TGTGCCAGCTCACCCATTGGACAGGCTAACACTGAAGCTTTCTTT.